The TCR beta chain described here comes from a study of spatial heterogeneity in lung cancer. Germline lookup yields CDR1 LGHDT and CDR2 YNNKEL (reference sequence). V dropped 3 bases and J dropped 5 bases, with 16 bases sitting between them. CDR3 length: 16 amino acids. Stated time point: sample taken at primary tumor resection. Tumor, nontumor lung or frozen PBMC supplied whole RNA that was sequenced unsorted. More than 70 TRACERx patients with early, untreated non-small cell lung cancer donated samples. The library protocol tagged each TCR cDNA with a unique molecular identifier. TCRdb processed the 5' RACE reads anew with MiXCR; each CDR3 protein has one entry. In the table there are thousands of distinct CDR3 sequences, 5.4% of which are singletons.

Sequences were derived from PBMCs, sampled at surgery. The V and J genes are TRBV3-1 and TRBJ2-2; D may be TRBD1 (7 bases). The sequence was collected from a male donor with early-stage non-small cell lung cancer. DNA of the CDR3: TGTGCCAGCAGCCACAGGGGGTCGGGGAGGACCGGGGAGCTGTTTTTT. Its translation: CASSHRGSGRTGELFF.